This T cell receptor (beta chain) was sequenced in a study of shared clonotypes between healthy human individuals. Naivety among CD8 cells was defined by CD45RO negativity and positive CCR7 selection, thereby excluding terminally differentiated effector memory CD45RA+ cells. Generated by immunoSEQ multiplex PCR, the TCRdb table keeps only in-frame clones and is missing some. The repertoire holds around 2.1 million clones, with about 93% as singletons. The sequenced material came from naive CD8+ T cells from PBMCs. The sequence was collected from a man between 18 and 35 years old in good health. Some clones in this sample may be carry-over from other donors' samples.

The CDR3 sequence: CASSEGDRAITEAFF. The CDR3 region has the DNA TGTGCCAGCAGTGAGGGGGACAGGGCCATCACTGAAGCTTTCTTT. This chain joins TRBV6-1 and TRBJ1-1; 9 bases are shared with TRBD1. J lost 4 bases, V lost 3 bases, and 6 bases had no gene match. Germline V gene lookup returns CDR1 MNHNS and CDR2 SASEGT. The CDR3 has 15 amino acids.